These 26 T cell receptor beta chains came from one sample sequenced in a study of blood T cells in healthy people across ages. Through a sample-barcoded 5' primer and a J-beta primer mix, a second PCR was run for roughly 6 to 12 cycles. From the 5' RACE reads, TCRdb called clonotypes with MiXCR, one entry per CDR3 protein. The table lists fewer than 2,000,000 distinct CDR3 sequences, roughly 32% of them singletons, with roughly 12% in the top ten. The specimen sequenced was blood. These TCRs come from a woman in her thirties in good health.

In its sample, this clonotype was seen many times. The chain couples TRBV6-2 or TRBV6-3 to TRBJ2-1; tentative D call: TRBD1 (5 bases). Germline V lookup: CDR1 MNHEY, CDR2 SVGEGT. V lost 6 bases and J 2 bases, leaving 11 bases between the germline ends. There are 14 residues in the CDR3. In DNA, the CDR3 is TGTGCCAGCAGCTTATCAGGGACCTACAATGAGCAGTTCTTC. Protein sequence: CASSLSGTYNEQFF.

This rearrangement joins TRBV20-1 to TRBJ2-7, with 8 bases lining up with TRBD1. V lost 5 bases and J lost 3; bases outside the gene matches: 9. Per germline, CDR1 DFQATT and CDR2 SNEGSKA (reference sequence). The CDR3 has 14 residues. The CDR3 DNA sequence: TGCAGTGCTCATCGCGGACAGGGATTCTACGAGCAGTACTTC. Its protein product is CSAHRGQGFYEQYF.

A single count supports this clonotype. This sequence may be a read error, since a much larger clone differs from it by one base. The V gene is TRBV29-1, the J gene TRBJ2-3, with 9 bases fitting TRBD2. From germline, CDR1 is SQVTM and CDR2 ANQGSEA. CDR3 length: 13 residues. The V and J ends lost 4 bases and 3 bases, in that order; junction bases with no gene match: 2. The CDR3 DNA sequence: TGCAGCGTTGTAGCGGGGGCAACAGATACGCAGTATTTT. Encoded protein: CSVVAGATDTQYF.

This clonotype was observed a handful of times. V and J are TRBV5-6 and TRBJ2-7; 9 positions agree with TRBD1. The J call is in doubt because the DNA end fits TRBJ2-5 better. CDR3 length: 15 residues. Per the germline V gene, CDR1 is SGHDT and CDR2 is YYEEEE. The CDR3: CASSFGTGMGETQYF. The CDR3 coding sequence is TGTGCCAGCAGCTTCGGGACAGGGATGGGGGAGACCCAGTACTTC.

The chain links TRBV5-1 to TRBJ2-1; weak D call: TRBD2 (6 bases). Germline assignment: CDR1 SGHRS and CDR2 YFSETQ. This CDR3 region has 16 residues. Trimming took off 0 bases at V and 4 bases at J, with 14 bases between the two ends. In DNA, the CDR3 is TGCGCCAGCAGCTTGGTCCCTCGGGGGAGATACAATGAGCAGTTCTTC. Translated, it gives CASSLVPRGRYNEQFF.

This clonotype was seen a handful of times. This chain links TRBV20-1 with TRBJ2-3, with TRBD2 matching 9 bases. Germline lookup yields CDR1 DFQATT and CDR2 SNEGSKA (reference sequence). After removal of 1 base from V and 4 bases from J, the junction contained 3 bases not matched to a gene. The CDR3 is made up of 14 amino acids. CDR3 protein: CSARVVAGADTQYF. The CDR3 nucleotides read TGCAGTGCTAGAGTGGTAGCGGGAGCAGATACGCAGTATTTT.

CDR3 residues: CASSPRFIGQGYFYEQYF. The CDR3 DNA is TGTGCCAGCAGCCCCAGATTTATCGGGCAGGGTTATTTCTACGAGCAGTACTTC. The chain is built from TRBV14 and TRBJ2-7; perhaps TRBD1 as D (5 bases). Germline V lookup: CDR1 SGHDN, CDR2 FVKESK. Trimming removed 4 bases at V and 3 bases at J, with 25 bases between. The CDR3 runs 18 residues. The full variable domain, with the rest looked up from reference TRBV14 and TRBJ2-7, is EAGVTQFPSHSVIEKGQTVTLRCDPISGHDNLYWYRRVMGKEIKFLLHFVKESKQDESGMPNNRFLAERTGGTYSTLKVQPAELEDSGVYFCASSPRFIGQGYFYEQYFGPGTRLTVT.

This clonotype has only a few counts. The gene calls are TRBV4-1 and TRBJ1-3; D uncertain. The V gene lost 0 bases and the J gene lost 3 bases, with 9 bases spanning the gap. CDR1 is MGHRA and CDR2 is YSYEKL in the germline V gene. The CDR3 contains 15 residues. The CDR3 coding sequence is TGCGCCAGCAGCCAAGACCGCCTAGGTGGAAACACCATATATTTT. This encodes CASSQDRLGGNTIYF.

As DNA, the CDR3 is TGCAGTGCCTCCATGGTGGGGGCCCAAGATACGCAGTATTTT. This sequence encodes CSASMVGAQDTQYF. The rearrangement uses TRBV20-1 and TRBJ2-3, with D perhaps TRBD1 (6 bases). The CDR3 length is 14 residues. Germline CDR1 and CDR2: DFQATT and SNEGSKA (reference sequence). Trimming stripped 6 bases from V and 5 bases from J, with 18 bases between.

This clonotype was detected a few times. CDR3 sequence: CASSELSGSMHNEQFF. The CDR3, as DNA: TGTGCCAGCAGTGAACTTAGCGGGAGTATGCACAATGAGCAGTTCTTC. The chain uses TRBV2 and TRBJ2-1, with 9 nucleotides matching TRBD2. CDR3 size: 16 residues. Germline V gives CDR1 SNHLY, CDR2 FYNNEI. J gave up 5 bases and V 2 bases, and 7 bases lay outside the gene matches.

This sequence joins TRBV4-1 and TRBJ1-6; D unclear. The V end lost 4 bases, the J end lost 4 bases, and 8 bases lay between the germline ends. CDR1 is MGHRA, CDR2 YSYEKL, per germline. There are 14 residues in the CDR3. For the CDR3, the DNA is TGCGCCAGCAGCCCGGGATTTTATAATTCACCCCTCCACTTT. This codes for CASSPGFYNSPLHF.

The chain employs TRBV5-6 and TRBJ2-7, with D possibly TRBD1 on 7 matching bases. The germline CDR1 and CDR2 sequences are SGHDT and YYEEEE. The CDR3 sequence is 16 residues long. Deletions cut 3 bases from V and 1 base from J, with 17 bases between. The CDR3 region is CASSSSNRGLSYEQYF. The CDR3 nucleotides are TGTGCCAGCAGCTCTTCTAACAGGGGACTGTCCTACGAGCAGTACTTC.

The chain is built from TRBV11-2 and TRBJ2-5, with 13 bases lining up with TRBD2. The CDR3 covers 18 residues. The V segment lost 1 base and the J segment 9 bases; nucleotides outside the gene matches: 14. Per the germline V gene, CDR1 is SGHAT and CDR2 is FQNNGV. In DNA, the CDR3 is TGTGCCAGCAGCTTAGCTTTGACTAGCGGGGGGTTCTCCCGGGCCCAGTACTTC. Translated: CASSLALTSGGFSRAQYF. The full variable domain, with the rest looked up from reference TRBV11-2 and TRBJ2-5, is EAGVAQSPRYKIIEKRQSVAFWCNPISGHATLYWYQQILGQGPKLLIQFQNNGVVDDSQLPKDRFSAERLKGVDSTLKIQPAKLEDSAVYLCASSLALTSGGFSRAQYFGPGTRLLVL.

This clonotype came up a few times. The chain uses TRBV12-3 or TRBV12-4 and TRBJ1-1, with a possible D match to TRBD1 (6 bases). This CDR3 has 14 amino acids. V lost 3 bases and J lost 8, with 16 bases in between. This chain's CDR3 is CASSLGGTPNEAFF. The CDR3 bases are TGTGCCAGCAGTTTGGGAGGGACACCGAACGAAGCTTTCTTT.

The sample holds many counts of this clonotype. The rearrangement joins TRBV20-1 to TRBJ2-7; weak D call: TRBD2 (6 bases). Trimming shortened V by 5 bases and J by 4 bases, and 15 bases separated the two germline ends. Germline V gene sequence: CDR1 DFQATT, CDR2 SNEGSKA (reference sequence). The CDR3 totals 13 residues. This CDR3 is CSAVGRLEYEQYF. The CDR3, as DNA: TGCAGTGCTGTGGGGAGACTAGAGTACGAGCAGTACTTC.

The V call is TRBV20-1, the J call TRBJ2-5; 12 nucleotides line up with TRBD2. Germline V CDR1 and CDR2: DFQATT, SNEGSKA (reference sequence). The junction had 1 base not matched to a gene; V was cut back by 1 base and J by 1 base. The length of the CDR3 is 15 residues. CDR3 nucleotide sequence: TGCAGTGCTAGAGCTAGCGGGAGGGCCCAAGAGACCCAGTACTTC. Protein: CSARASGRAQETQYF.

The chain recombines TRBV10-1 with TRBJ2-3, with 13 bases that match TRBD2. V dropped 6 bases and J dropped 5; count of bases not matched to a gene: 8. This CDR3 spans 16 amino acids. CDR1 and CDR2 from the germline V gene are WNHNN and SYGVQD (reference sequence). CDR3 residues: CASSSKRTSGGDTQYF. The CDR3 DNA reads as TGCGCCAGCAGCTCCAAAAGGACTAGCGGGGGAGATACGCAGTATTTT.

This clonotype was recorded at least ten times. V and J are TRBV14 and TRBJ2-7; 7 bases are a match to TRBD2. Germline values: CDR1 SGHDN, CDR2 FVKESK. The CDR3 loop spans 13 amino acids. The junction had 7 bases not matched to a gene; V was cut back by 5 bases and J by 6 bases. CDR3: CASSWTSSLEQYF. Here the CDR3 DNA reads TGTGCCAGCAGCTGGACTAGTTCCCTCGAGCAGTACTTC.

The chain carries TRBV20-1 and TRBJ2-3; 11 bases map to TRBD2. CDR1 and CDR2 from the germline V gene are DFQATT and SNEGSKA (reference sequence). This CDR3 spans 15 amino acids. V lost 5 bases and J lost 1; bases outside the gene matches: 5. Here the CDR3 reads CSAVAGGPGTDTQYF. CDR3 coding DNA: TGCAGTGCTGTAGCGGGGGGGCCAGGCACAGATACGCAGTATTTT.

This clonotype showed up many times. The V and J genes are TRBV4-1 and TRBJ2-7, with TRBD2 identical over 9 bases. Trimming at V came to 1 base and at J to 0 bases, leaving 10 bases not matched to a gene. Germline V gene lookup returns CDR1 MGHRA and CDR2 YSYEKL. CDR3 size: 18 residues. CDR3 region: CASSQVLGSGGPSYEQYF. The CDR3 DNA sequence: TGCGCCAGCAGCCAAGTACTCGGTAGCGGGGGACCCTCCTACGAGCAGTACTTC.

The chain uses TRBV3-1 and TRBJ1-2; no clear D. V shed 0 bases and J shed 5 bases, with 10 bases lying between them. The CDR3 sequence is 14 residues long. In germline, CDR1 is LGHDT, CDR2 YNNKEL (reference sequence). DNA of the CDR3: TGTGCCAGCAGCCAAGATGTTCTAGCGTATGGCTACACCTTC. Amino acid sequence: CASSQDVLAYGYTF.

The V gene is TRBV28, the J gene TRBJ2-3, with 7 bases lining up with TRBD2. This CDR3 is built from 13 residues. Germline loops: CDR1 MDHEN, CDR2 SYDVKM. The junction had 6 bases not matched to a gene; V was cut back by 6 bases and J by 6 bases. The CDR3 DNA follows: TGTGCCAGCAGAAGGACTAGTTCGGATACGCAGTATTTT. Protein sequence: CASRRTSSDTQYF.

Concerning this clonotype: A much bigger clone sits one base away, suggesting this may be a read error. The V gene is TRBV4-1, the J gene TRBJ2-5; unclear D gene. Germline CDR1 reads MGHRA; CDR2 reads YSYEKL. This CDR3 is 13 amino acids long. In DNA, the CDR3 is TGCACCAGCAGCCAAGTCATTATAGAGACCCAGTACTTC. Its protein product is CTSSQVIIETQYF.

The chain joins TRBV6-6 to TRBJ2-3; D is undetermined. The CDR3 loop spans 15 amino acids. The V end lost 6 bases, the J end lost 6 bases, and 19 bases lay between the germline ends. Germline V gene data show CDR1 as MNHNY and CDR2 as SVGAGI (reference sequence). The CDR3 region is CASSSLQKPVDTQYF. In nucleotides, the CDR3 is TGTGCCAGCAGCTCTTTACAGAAGCCGGTGGATACGCAGTATTTT.

This clonotype showed up many times. V and J are TRBV4-1 and TRBJ2-7; 7 positions agree with TRBD1. CDR1 is MGHRA and CDR2 is YSYEKL in the germline V gene. The CDR3 contains 15 residues. After removal of 3 bases from V and 3 bases from J, the junction contained 8 bases not matched to a gene. The CDR3 DNA reads as TGCGCCAGCAGCCACACAGACAGGGTGGGCTACGAGCAGTACTTC. Translating gives CASSHTDRVGYEQYF.

This clonotype was seen more than once but under ten times. The chain joins TRBV28 to TRBJ2-1; possible D gene TRBD1, 6 bases. CDR1 is MDHEN, CDR2 SYDVKM, per germline. Trimming removed 8 bases from V and 5 bases from J, with 13 bases in between. The CDR3 is made up of 13 amino acids. This CDR3 is CASAWTVNNEQFF. DNA for the CDR3: TGTGCCAGCGCCTGGACAGTAAACAATGAGCAGTTCTTC.